The T cell receptor (beta chain) under discussion was sequenced for a study of blood T cell repertoires in COVID-19 (dated by TCRdb to 2020 to 2021). Regarding the research as a whole: Samples from collaborators originated in the United States, Italy and Spain and spanned both the acute and convalescent phases of COVID-19. The material from the prospective study consisted of cDNA or gDNA derived from T cells, B-cell-depleted T cells, or PBMCs. The dataset comprised deeply sampled blood TCRbeta repertoires from subjects exposed to, actively infected with, or recovered from COVID-19. The repertoires were made available in a free public database intended to serve as a resource for research on the immune response to SARS-CoV-2. The samples were drawn from the first 160 participants of the ongoing ImmuneRACE study and from more than 1,000 subjects provided by 6 global collaborators. A de-identified subject ID, COVID-19 status, age in years and sex were almost always included in the sample metadata. Where available, HLA class I and class II types were taken from metadata supplied by the sample provider and were not determined by assay-based typing.

Broader findings and caveats from the paper: The quantity of clinical and demographic metadata differed by source and by participant and was supplied without curation.

Regarding this clone: Its antigen is unknown. No base qualities exist here, and no much larger clone lies one base off it.

The immunoSEQ Assay, a bias-controlled multiplex PCR, was used to amplify TCRbeta CDR3 regions from genomic DNA. Under the source paper's analysis protocol: The number of nucleated cells in each sample was estimated from the amplification of reference gene primers within the assay. Sequence reads were collapsed and filtered to measure the absolute abundance of every unique TCRbeta CDR3 rearrangement. For each sample, productive Simpson clonality was calculated by taking the square root of Simpson's diversity index across productive rearrangements. Here the immuneACCESS table is served through TCRdb, limited to in-frame sequences with V and J called. Missing clones are a known gap in these copies; in checked studies unresolved V genes cover under half, and the rest lacks a known reason. From that table come the V and J calls and clone size; the DNA was used to work out D and trimming. For this sample there are 100,000 to 150,000 clones; over 55% appear just once. Roughly 2% of the sample lies in the top ten.

Collaborating institutions collected whole blood in K2EDTA tubes following their own protocols. For TCRbeta analysis, collaborators shipped samples in one of three forms: frozen whole blood, isolated PBMCs, or DNA extracted from either of those sample types. This TCR was recovered from a woman in her 70s with acute or convalescent COVID-19. Sequenced material: peripheral blood.

The CDR3 in this case is CASNSNTGELFF. In nucleotide form, the sequence is TGTGCCAGCAATAGTAACACCGGGGAGCTGTTTTTT. The rearrangement combines TRBV28 with TRBJ2-2; the D gene is not confidently resolved. In the germline V gene, CDR1 corresponds to MDHEN and CDR2 to SYDVKM. From the cysteine up to the phenylalanine, the CDR3 has a length of 12 residues. Of the read, only the CDR3 DNA is kept; its 36 bases are in frame from base 1. V gives up 7 bases and J gives up 2 bases, and the segment between their germline ends measures 5 bases.